A selection of T cell receptor beta chains follows, all from one sample in a study of chemoradiotherapy in HPV16-positive cancers. Measured with immunoSEQ multiplex PCR; TCRdb has only the in-frame clones, and not every one. The table records about 53,000 clones, 90% of them present only once. The source was blood, collected from a patient who underwent chemoradiotherapy. These receptors all come from a human donor with HPV-associated anogenital cancer. Each CDR3 is given with its conserved first and last residue. The order of the fields is clone size, V gene, D gene, J gene, CDR3 protein, CDR3 DNA. The D gene is left open where the match is weak. Some rows mark clone size as missing; the rest say once, few, many or name a class of expanded clone.

clone_size: .; v_call: TRBV27; d_call: TRBD1; j_call: TRBJ1-2; cdr3_aa: CASSIPGQSGYTF; cdr3_nt: TGTGCCAGCAGTATACCGGGACAGTCGGGCTACACCTTC
clone_size: .; v_call: TRBV29-1; d_call: .; j_call: TRBJ2-3; cdr3_aa: CSVDNRRAGSSDTQYF; cdr3_nt: TGCAGCGTGGATAACCGTCGGGCCGGCTCCTCAGATACGCAGTATTTT
clone_size: few; v_call: TRBV10-3; d_call: .; j_call: TRBJ2-1; cdr3_aa: CAISESKDSVIDEQFF; cdr3_nt: TGTGCCATCAGTGAGTCGAAGGATAGCGTCATCGATGAGCAGTTCTTC
clone_size: .; v_call: TRBV4-1; d_call: TRBD1; j_call: TRBJ1-4; cdr3_aa: CASSQDRDRGEKLFF; cdr3_nt: TGCGCCAGCAGCCAAGATCGGGACAGGGGTGAAAAACTGTTTTTT
clone_size: .; v_call: TRBV5-5; d_call: .; j_call: TRBJ1-1; cdr3_aa: CASSFPGGRNTEAFF; cdr3_nt: TGTGCCAGCAGCTTTCCCGGGGGCCGGAACACTGAAGCTTTCTTT
clone_size: .; v_call: TRBV7-2; d_call: .; j_call: TRBJ2-5; cdr3_aa: CASSLNVQETQYF; cdr3_nt: TGTGCCAGCAGCTTAAACGTCCAAGAGACCCAGTACTTC
clone_size: few; v_call: TRBV6-5; d_call: .; j_call: TRBJ1-2; cdr3_aa: CASRRGVSYGYTF; cdr3_nt: TGTGCCAGCAGGAGGGGGGTTAGCTATGGCTACACCTTC
clone_size: .; v_call: TRBV25-1; d_call: .; j_call: TRBJ2-7; cdr3_aa: CASSDRGATVQYF; cdr3_nt: TGTGCCAGCAGTGACAGGGGTGCAACTGTACAGTACTTC
clone_size: .; v_call: TRBV6-1; d_call: .; j_call: TRBJ1-2; cdr3_aa: CASSESGQRGAGYTF; cdr3_nt: TGTGCCAGCAGTGAAAGTGGACAGCGGGGTGCTGGCTACACCTTC
clone_size: .; v_call: TRBV10-1; d_call: .; j_call: TRBJ2-3; cdr3_aa: CASSDRGGTDTQYF; cdr3_nt: TGCGCCAGCAGTGATAGGGGGGGCACAGATACGCAGTATTTT
clone_size: .; v_call: TRBV19; d_call: .; j_call: TRBJ2-1; cdr3_aa: CASSLSGTYYNEQFF; cdr3_nt: TGTGCCAGTAGTCTCTCGGGGACATACTACAATGAGCAGTTCTTC
clone_size: once; v_call: TRBV6-6; d_call: .; j_call: TRBJ2-7; cdr3_aa: CASSLGGGEQYF; cdr3_nt: TGTGCCAGCAGCCTTGGAGGAGGCGAGCAGTACTTC
clone_size: .; v_call: TRBV5-1; d_call: TRBD1; j_call: TRBJ2-3; cdr3_aa: CASSLPGQGTDTQYF; cdr3_nt: TGCGCCAGCAGCTTACCGGGACAGGGCACAGATACGCAGTATTTT
clone_size: .; v_call: TRBV10-1; d_call: .; j_call: TRBJ2-7; cdr3_aa: CASSPHVTAYEQYF; cdr3_nt: TGCGCCAGCAGCCCCCACGTCACGGCCTACGAGCAGTACTTC
clone_size: .; v_call: TRBV5-1; d_call: .; j_call: TRBJ2-1; cdr3_aa: CASSLEPGIYNEQFF; cdr3_nt: TGCGCCAGCAGCTTGGAGCCGGGTATCTACAATGAGCAGTTCTTC
clone_size: .; v_call: TRBV19; d_call: TRBD1; j_call: TRBJ1-6; cdr3_aa: CASSTNRGRALHF; cdr3_nt: TGTGCCAGTAGTACCAACAGGGGCCGCGCCCTCCACTTT
clone_size: .; v_call: TRBV18; d_call: .; j_call: TRBJ2-1; cdr3_aa: CASSPRQNQGSSNEQFF; cdr3_nt: TGTGCCAGCTCACCACGCCAAAATCAGGGGAGTAGCAATGAGCAGTTCTTC
clone_size: .; v_call: TRBV7-7; d_call: .; j_call: TRBJ1-5; cdr3_aa: CASSLSGKSSGHQPQHF; cdr3_nt: TGTGCCAGCAGCTTATCAGGCAAGTCGTCAGGGCATCAGCCCCAGCATTTT
clone_size: .; v_call: TRBV5-6; d_call: TRBD1; j_call: TRBJ2-1; cdr3_aa: CASSILTGKNEQFF; cdr3_nt: TGTGCCAGCAGCATCCTGACAGGGAAGAATGAGCAGTTCTTC
clone_size: .; v_call: TRBV5-1; d_call: TRBD1; j_call: TRBJ1-2; cdr3_aa: CASSPGTEESYGYTF; cdr3_nt: TGCGCCAGCAGCCCGGGGACAGAAGAGAGTTATGGCTACACCTTC
clone_size: .; v_call: TRBV6-1; d_call: TRBD1; j_call: TRBJ2-3; cdr3_aa: CASSIRTGSTDTQYF; cdr3_nt: TGTGCCAGCAGTATCCGGACAGGAAGCACAGATACGCAGTATTTT
clone_size: .; v_call: TRBV9; d_call: TRBD2; j_call: TRBJ2-1; cdr3_aa: CASSVGGIAGRSYNEQFF; cdr3_nt: TGTGCCAGCAGCGTAGGCGGAATAGCGGGTAGGTCCTACAATGAGCAGTTCTTC
clone_size: .; v_call: TRBV19; d_call: TRBD1; j_call: TRBJ2-7; cdr3_aa: CASSAQGTTSLEQYF; cdr3_nt: TGTGCCAGTAGTGCACAGGGGACAACCTCTCTCGAGCAGTACTTC
clone_size: .; v_call: TRBV4-1; d_call: TRBD1; j_call: TRBJ1-3; cdr3_aa: CASSHEDRIGNTIYF; cdr3_nt: TGCGCCAGCAGCCACGAGGACAGGATTGGAAACACCATATATTTT
clone_size: .; v_call: TRBV11-1; d_call: .; j_call: TRBJ2-5; cdr3_aa: CASSLARETQYF; cdr3_nt: TGTGCCAGCAGCTTAGCGCGGGAGACCCAGTACTTC
clone_size: .; v_call: TRBV18; d_call: .; j_call: TRBJ1-5; cdr3_aa: CASSPRGYSNQPQHF; cdr3_nt: TGTGCCAGCTCACCAAGAGGTTATAGCAATCAGCCCCAGCATTTT
clone_size: .; v_call: TRBV7-2; d_call: TRBD2; j_call: TRBJ2-5; cdr3_aa: CASSRRLAGEQETQYF; cdr3_nt: TGTGCCAGCAGCAGGCGACTAGCGGGCGAGCAAGAGACCCAGTACTTC
clone_size: .; v_call: TRBV6-1; d_call: TRBD1; j_call: TRBJ1-1; cdr3_aa: CASSEPGGANTEAFF; cdr3_nt: TGTGCCAGCAGTGAACCAGGGGGGGCGAACACTGAAGCTTTCTTT
clone_size: once; v_call: TRBV7-9; d_call: TRBD1; j_call: TRBJ2-3; cdr3_aa: CASSSAGGFDTQYF; cdr3_nt: TGTGCCAGCAGCTCTGCAGGGGGCTTTGATACGCAGTATTTT
clone_size: .; v_call: TRBV2; d_call: .; j_call: TRBJ1-1; cdr3_aa: CASSSQVGDTEAFF; cdr3_nt: TGTGCCAGCAGTTCCCAGGTAGGGGACACTGAAGCTTTCTTT
clone_size: .; v_call: TRBV4-3; d_call: .; j_call: TRBJ1-2; cdr3_aa: CASSQGLGSGYTF; cdr3_nt: TGCGCCAGCAGCCAAGGCCTGGGAAGTGGCTACACCTTC
clone_size: .; v_call: TRBV6-5; d_call: .; j_call: TRBJ1-6; cdr3_aa: CASSTDGHNSPLHF; cdr3_nt: TGTGCCAGCAGTACCGACGGCCATAATTCACCCCTCCACTTT
clone_size: .; v_call: TRBV6-1; d_call: .; j_call: TRBJ2-1; cdr3_aa: CASSEQAHEQFF; cdr3_nt: TGTGCCAGCAGTGAACAGGCTCATGAGCAGTTCTTC
clone_size: .; v_call: TRBV11-2; d_call: TRBD2; j_call: TRBJ2-5; cdr3_aa: CASSFTSGRGQETQYF; cdr3_nt: TGTGCCAGCAGCTTCACTAGCGGGAGAGGGCAAGAGACCCAGTACTTC
clone_size: .; v_call: TRBV11-2; d_call: TRBD2; j_call: TRBJ2-3; cdr3_aa: CASSLVAGGSADTQYF; cdr3_nt: TGTGCCAGCAGCTTAGTAGCGGGGGGGTCCGCAGATACGCAGTATTTT
clone_size: few; v_call: TRBV5-1; d_call: .; j_call: TRBJ1-1; cdr3_aa: CASSDTAVNTEAFF; cdr3_nt: TGCGCCAGCAGCGACACGGCGGTGAACACTGAAGCTTTCTTT
clone_size: .; v_call: TRBV6-5; d_call: TRBD2; j_call: TRBJ2-3; cdr3_aa: CASRPGTTMDF; cdr3_nt: TGTGCCAGCAGGCCCGGGACTACAATGGATTTT
clone_size: .; v_call: TRBV7-8; d_call: .; j_call: TRBJ2-1; cdr3_aa: CASSLALTLYNEQFF; cdr3_nt: TGTGCCAGCAGCTTAGCATTAACTCTATACAATGAGCAGTTCTTC
clone_size: few; v_call: TRBV19; d_call: .; j_call: TRBJ1-6; cdr3_aa: CASSSDGVGNSPLHF; cdr3_nt: TGTGCCAGTAGTTCGGACGGGGTGGGCAATTCACCCCTCCACTTT
clone_size: .; v_call: TRBV19; d_call: TRBD1; j_call: TRBJ2-7; cdr3_aa: CASFRVLGQGKTYEQYF; cdr3_nt: TGTGCCAGCTTCCGCGTCCTGGGACAGGGGAAAACCTACGAGCAGTACTTC
clone_size: .; v_call: TRBV7-5; d_call: .; j_call: TRBJ2-1; cdr3_aa: CVRSAGLAASSYNEQFF; cdr3_nt: TGTGTCAGAAGCGCAGGACTAGCGGCAAGCTCCTACAATGAGCAGTTCTTC
clone_size: once; v_call: TRBV5-4; d_call: .; j_call: TRBJ1-1; cdr3_aa: CASSRREGTEAFF; cdr3_nt: TGTGCCAGCAGCCGACGGGAGGGGACTGAAGCTTTCTTT
clone_size: .; v_call: TRBV25-1; d_call: .; j_call: TRBJ2-7; cdr3_aa: CASSGDGSYEQYF; cdr3_nt: TGTGCCAGCAGTGGGGACGGGTCCTACGAGCAGTACTTC
clone_size: .; v_call: TRBV4-1; d_call: .; j_call: TRBJ2-1; cdr3_aa: CASSQEGANAYNEQFF; cdr3_nt: TGCGCCAGCAGCCAAGAAGGAGCTAACGCCTACAATGAGCAGTTCTTC
clone_size: .; v_call: TRBV4-3; d_call: .; j_call: TRBJ2-7; cdr3_aa: CASSQDWDDAPYEQYF; cdr3_nt: TGCGCCAGCAGCCAAGATTGGGATGACGCACCCTACGAGCAGTACTTC